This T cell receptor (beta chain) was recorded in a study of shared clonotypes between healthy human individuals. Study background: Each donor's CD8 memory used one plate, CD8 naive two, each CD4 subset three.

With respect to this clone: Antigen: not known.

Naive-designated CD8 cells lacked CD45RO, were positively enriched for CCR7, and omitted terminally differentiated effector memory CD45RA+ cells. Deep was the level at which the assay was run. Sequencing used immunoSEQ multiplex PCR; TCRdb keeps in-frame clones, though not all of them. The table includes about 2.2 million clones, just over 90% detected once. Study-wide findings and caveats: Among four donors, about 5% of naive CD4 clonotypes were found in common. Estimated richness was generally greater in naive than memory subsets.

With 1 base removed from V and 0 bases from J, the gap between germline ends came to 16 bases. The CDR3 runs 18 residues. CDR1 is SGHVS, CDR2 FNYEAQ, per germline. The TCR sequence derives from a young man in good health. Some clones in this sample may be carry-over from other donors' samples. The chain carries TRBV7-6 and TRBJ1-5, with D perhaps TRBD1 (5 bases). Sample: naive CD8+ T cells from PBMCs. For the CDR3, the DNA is TGTGCCAGCAGCTTAGAACCCGGGACCCCATATAGCAATCAGCCCCAGCATTTT. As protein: CASSLEPGTPYSNQPQHF. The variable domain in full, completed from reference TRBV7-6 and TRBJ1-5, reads GAGVSQSPRYKVTKRGQDVALRCDPISGHVSLYWYRQALGQGPEFLTYFNYEAQQDKSGLPNDRFSAERPEGSISTLTIQRTEQRDSAMYRCASSLEPGTPYSNQPQHFGDGTRLSIL.